This T cell receptor (beta chain) was sequenced for a study of early T cells in non-severe SARS-CoV-2 infection. This clonotype was seen a handful of times. Germline lookup yields CDR1 DFQATT and CDR2 SNEGSKA (reference sequence). V was pared by 5 bases and J by 2 bases, with 6 bases of the junction left unmatched. The CDR3 is made up of 14 amino acids. Each single cDNA molecule received a unique molecular identifier. One entry per CDR3 protein results from TCRdb running MiXCR on the 5' RACE reads. The sample consists of over 30,000 distinct CDR3 sequences, around 7% of them appearing once. The specimen was whole blood, collected at baseline. The TCR sequence derives from an adult who was a healthcare worker with PCR-confirmed SARS-CoV-2 infection or an uninfected control (not recorded which). V gene TRBV20-1 combines with J gene TRBJ2-1, with 7 bases aligning to TRBD2. CDR3 sequence: CSAHREVTYNEQFF. CDR3 nucleotides: TGCAGTGCTCATCGGGAGGTCACCTACAATGAGCAGTTCTTC.